These 24 T cell receptor beta chains were all obtained from the same sample, sequenced in a study of blood T cell repertoires in COVID-19. Libraries were prepared by immunoSEQ multiplex PCR; TCRdb keeps only in-frame clonotypes and omits some of them. The repertoire holds about 210,000 clones, with about 88% as singletons. The specimen sequenced was peripheral blood. These receptors originate from a woman between 40 and 50 years old with acute or convalescent COVID-19.

This clone was counted a single time. The rearrangement joins TRBV7-3 to TRBJ2-3; the match to TRBD2 covers 9 bases. Germline values: CDR1 SGHTA, CDR2 FQGTGA. This CDR3 is 17 amino acids long. V lost 2 bases and J lost 5; bases outside the gene matches: 11. The CDR3 DNA sequence: TGTGCCAGCAGCTTATTGTCTGGGACTAGCCTGGGAGATACGCAGTATTTT. This codes for CASSLLSGTSLGDTQYF. The full variable domain, its missing parts supplied by reference TRBV7-3 and TRBJ2-3, is GAGVSQTPSNKVTEKGKYVELRCDPISGHTALYWYRQSLGQGPEFLIYFQGTGAADDSGLPNDRFFAVRPEGSVSTLKIQRTERGDSAVYLCASSLLSGTSLGDTQYFGPGTRLTVL.

This chain uses TRBV3-1 (or the pseudogene TRBV3-2) with TRBJ1-2; the D gene is possibly TRBD1 (6 bases). Germline CDR1 reads LGHDT; CDR2 reads YNNKEL (reference sequence). V dropped 4 bases and J dropped 5 bases, with 14 bases sitting between them. The CDR3 extends over 14 amino acids. The CDR3, as DNA: TGTGCCAGCAGCCCGTCAGGGGATCGGTATGGCTACACCTTC. Its protein product is CASSPSGDRYGYTF.

The chain recombines TRBV5-1 with TRBJ2-5, with D perhaps matching TRBD2 (7 bases). The length of the CDR3 is 15 residues. The germline V and J ends were trimmed by 4 bases and 1 base, with 14 bases remaining between them. In germline, CDR1 is SGHRS, CDR2 YFSETQ. In DNA form, the CDR3 reads TGCGCCAGCAGCCCCGGGCGGGGGCCCCAAGAGACCCAGTACTTC. It codes for CASSPGRGPQETQYF.

This sequence joins TRBV5-5 and TRBJ2-3, with a weak D call TRBD1 (5 bases). CDR1 SGHKS and CDR2 YYEKEE come from the germline V gene (reference sequence). This CDR3 has 16 residues. V shed 1 base and J shed 2 bases, with 14 bases lying between them. CDR3 DNA: TGTGCCAGCAGCTTGCAGGGCGGCAGTTACACAGATACGCAGTATTTT. Translation: CASSLQGGSYTDTQYF.

This clone was recorded only once. The rearrangement joins TRBV5-1 to TRBJ1-1, with a tentative D call TRBD1 (5 bases). CDR3 size: 17 residues. CDR1 is SGHRS and CDR2 is YFSETQ in the germline V gene. The germline V and J ends were trimmed by 0 bases and 3 bases, with 18 bases remaining between them. CDR3 region: CASSLGPGEGRDTEAFF. The CDR3 region has the DNA TGCGCCAGCAGCTTGGGTCCGGGGGAGGGTCGGGACACTGAAGCTTTCTTT.

The DNA for the CDR3 is TGCGCCAGCAGTCAACGCGGGACAGGGGGCCACATCTCTGGAAACACCATATATTTT. Protein sequence: CASSQRGTGGHISGNTIYF. The chain joins TRBV23-1 to TRBJ1-3; TRBD1 matches 12 bases. TRBV23-1 qualifies as an ORF whose function is uncertain. CDR3 length: 19 residues. The J segment lost 0 bases and the V segment lost 2 bases, leaving 8 bases of the junction unmatched.

The V call is TRBV24-1, the J call TRBJ2-3; no reliable D call. This CDR3 region has 14 residues. Germline CDR1 is KGHDR and CDR2 is SFDVKD. The V and J ends lost 3 bases and 4 bases respectively, with 10 bases between them. The CDR3: CATSDPVRADTQYF. For the CDR3, the DNA is TGTGCCACCAGTGATCCCGTTCGGGCAGATACGCAGTATTTT.

This clone was seen only a few times. This sequence joins TRBV5-1 and TRBJ2-2; D might be TRBD1 (5 bases). The CDR3 sequence is 14 residues long. Germline loops: CDR1 SGHRS, CDR2 YFSETQ. The germline V and J ends were trimmed by 3 bases and 4 bases, with 10 bases remaining between them. CDR3: CASSWGYGTGELFF. In DNA form, the CDR3 reads TGCGCCAGCAGCTGGGGCTACGGCACCGGGGAGCTGTTTTTT.

This chain uses TRBV7-8 with TRBJ1-2, with D unresolved. The CDR3 has 16 amino acids. Per germline, CDR1 SGHVS and CDR2 FQNEAQ. V was trimmed by 4 bases and J by 4 bases, leaving 19 bases between them. The CDR3 here is CASSSIERTALYGYTF. For the CDR3, the DNA is TGTGCCAGCAGCTCAATAGAGCGGACGGCCCTCTATGGCTACACCTTC.

The rearrangement joins TRBV19 to TRBJ1-5; no definite D call. With 2 bases removed from V and 2 bases from J, the gap between germline ends came to 10 bases. The CDR3 totals 15 residues. From germline, CDR1 is LNHDA and CDR2 SQIVND (reference sequence). DNA for the CDR3: TGTGCCAGTAGTATACTGGGAGTGGGCAATCAGCCCCAGCATTTT. Amino acids: CASSILGVGNQPQHF.

The DNA of the CDR3 is TGTGCCAGCAGCGGACAGGGGAGGTTCTATGGCTACACCTTC. As protein: CASSGQGRFYGYTF. The rearrangement joins TRBV7-2 to TRBJ1-2, with 9 bases that match TRBD1. Germline assignment: CDR1 SGHTA and CDR2 FQGNSA. The CDR3 has 14 amino acids. Trimming cost V 5 bases and J 4 bases; bases outside gene matches: 5. Variable domain in full (rest from reference TRBV7-2 and TRBJ1-2): GAGVSQSPSNKVTEKGKDVELRCDPISGHTALYWYRQSLGQGLEFLIYFQGNSAPDKSGLPSDRFSAERTGGSVSTLTIQRTQQEDSAVYLCASSGQGRFYGYTFGSGTRLTVV.

This clone was recorded only once. CDR3 coding DNA: TGTGCCAGCAGCTTTGGGGGCCATGGGGTGACTGAAGCTTTCTTT. Translated, it gives CASSFGGHGVTEAFF. The V gene is TRBV5-6, the J gene TRBJ1-1; possible D gene TRBD1, 6 bases. Germline CDR1 and CDR2: SGHDT and YYEEEE. Trimming shortened V by 2 bases and J by 5 bases, and 16 bases separated the two germline ends. CDR3 size: 15 residues.

In the case of this clone: Other DNA variants within this sample encode the same CDR3. The chain joins TRBV9 to TRBJ2-5; no clear D. Germline assignment: CDR1 SGDLS and CDR2 YYNGEE. V gave up 0 bases and J gave up 1 base, with 7 bases separating them. The CDR3 spans 14 residues. In DNA form, the CDR3 reads TGTGCCAGCAGCGTAGGCACAGTCCAAGAGACCCAGTACTTC. Its translation: CASSVGTVQETQYF.

V is TRBV6-2 or TRBV6-3 and J is TRBJ1-2; unclear D gene. The CDR3 runs 20 residues. In germline, CDR1 is MNHEY, CDR2 SVGEGT. Trimming stripped 5 bases from V and 2 bases from J, with 30 bases between. The chain's CDR3 is CASSIKLGRLNKQSNYGYTF. Written as DNA, the CDR3 is TGTGCCAGCAGTATAAAACTCGGGAGATTAAATAAGCAGTCAAACTATGGCTACACCTTC.

A single count supports this clone. The chain recombines TRBV3-1 (or the pseudogene TRBV3-2) with TRBJ2-1; TRBD2 aligns across 7 bases. The CDR3 length is 19 residues. Germline CDR1 and CDR2: LGHDT and YNNKEL (reference sequence). With V trimmed by 0 bases and J by 2 bases, 13 bases remained unmatched. The chain's CDR3 is CASSQEHTSGALTYNEQFF. CDR3 coding DNA: TGTGCCAGCAGCCAAGAGCATACCAGCGGGGCACTGACCTACAATGAGCAGTTCTTC.

The chain joins TRBV2 to TRBJ1-1; TRBD1 aligns across 9 bases. The germline gives CDR1 SNHLY, CDR2 FYNNEI. The CDR3 loop spans 13 amino acids. V lost 5 bases and J lost 4; bases outside the gene matches: 2. In DNA, the CDR3 is TGTGCCAGCAGTACGACAGGGGGCACTGAAGCTTTCTTT. Amino acids: CASSTTGGTEAFF.

The chain has TRBV19 and TRBJ1-2; TRBD1 aligns across 8 bases. The trim removed 4 bases at V and 5 bases at J, leaving 12 bases unmatched. This CDR3 is 16 amino acids long. The V gene's germline CDR1 is LNHDA and CDR2 SQIVND (reference sequence). The CDR3 DNA reads as TGTGCCAGTAGTACCCCTCAGGGGGCGCGGAGGTATGGCTACACCTTC. Translation: CASSTPQGARRYGYTF.

The chain couples TRBV11-2 to TRBJ2-4; D perhaps matches TRBD1 (6 bases). Germline V gene sequence: CDR1 SGHAT, CDR2 FQNNGV. V lost 1 base and J lost 0, with 19 bases in between. The CDR3 is 19 residues long. The CDR3 reads CASSLARGRDTLAKNIQYF. In DNA form, the CDR3 reads TGTGCCAGCAGCTTAGCCCGGGGCCGGGACACGCTAGCCAAAAACATTCAGTACTTC.

This chain connects TRBV5-6 to TRBJ1-6; the D is unclear. CDR3 length equals 13 residues. Germline CDR1 and CDR2: SGHDT and YYEEEE. V lost 1 base to trimming and J lost 6 bases, with 5 bases between them. CDR3 region: CASSLTSNSPLHF. The CDR3 nucleotides read TGTGCCAGCAGCTTGACCAGTAATTCACCCCTCCACTTT.

This sequence joins TRBV28 and TRBJ2-3, with TRBD2 as a possible D gene (5 bases). With 3 bases removed from V and 3 bases from J, the gap between germline ends came to 10 bases. Germline loops: CDR1 MDHEN, CDR2 SYDVKM. The CDR3 runs to 14 residues. CDR3 DNA sequence: TGTGCCAGCAGTTTTGAGAGGGTGACAGATACGCAGTATTTT. It translates to CASSFERVTDTQYF.

The genes are TRBV7-9 and TRBJ1-2; D is ambiguous. The germline gives CDR1 SEHNR, CDR2 FQNEAQ (reference sequence). Trimming cost V 1 base and J 5 bases, with 14 bases left between them. The CDR3 loop spans 15 amino acids. In DNA, the CDR3 is TGTGCCAGCAGCTTAGACGGTCCCCTGCCGTATGGCTACACCTTC. Its protein is CASSLDGPLPYGYTF.

The CDR3 bases are TGTGCTAGTGGTTTGGAGCCACTCGAAGGGACAGCCTACGAGCAGTACGTC. Protein: CASGLEPLEGTAYEQYV. The chain employs TRBV12-5 and TRBJ2-7, with TRBD1 identical over 7 bases. The V gene's germline CDR1 is LGHNT and CDR2 FRNRAP. V dropped 1 base and J dropped 2; count of bases not matched to a gene: 11. The CDR3 is 17 amino acids.

This clone was seen more than once but under ten times. The chain links TRBV19 to TRBJ1-1, with D perhaps TRBD1 (5 bases). Trimming stripped 6 bases from V and 6 bases from J, with 14 bases between. CDR3 length: 13 residues. In germline, CDR1 is LNHDA, CDR2 SQIVND (reference sequence). CDR3 sequence: CASRFGHQPEAFF. CDR3 nucleotide sequence: TGTGCCAGTAGGTTCGGACACCAACCTGAAGCTTTCTTT.

V is TRBV5-1 and J is TRBJ1-2, with TRBD1 identical over 8 bases. CDR1 SGHRS and CDR2 YFSETQ come from the germline V gene. CDR3 length: 15 amino acids. Trimming cost V 4 bases and J 0 bases; bases outside gene matches: 5. The CDR3 loop reads CASSPTGVANYGYTF. The DNA for the CDR3 is TGCGCCAGCAGCCCGACAGGGGTAGCTAACTATGGCTACACCTTC.